A single sample is the source of the 12 T cell receptor beta chains below, sequenced in a study of shared clonotypes between healthy human individuals. Assay: immunoSEQ multiplex PCR; the TCRdb copy retains only in-frame clones and omits some. The sample consists of 80,000 to 100,000 clones, around 68% of them appearing once. The source material was memory CD8+ T cells sorted from blood. Specified subset: CD45RO+ cells pooled with CCR7-negative TemRA cells. All receptors come from a man aged 30-40 years in good health.

The gene calls are TRBV30 and TRBJ2-2; D gene unclear. Germline CDR1 GTSNPN, CDR2 SVGIG (reference sequence). Trimming shortened V by 1 base and J by 3 bases, and 6 bases separated the two germline ends. This CDR3 is built from 13 residues. The CDR3 nucleotides are TGTGCCTGGAGTGAGGCGGACACCGGGGAGCTGTTTTTT. Translating it yields CAWSEADTGELFF.

The J gene is TRBJ2-3, the V gene TRBV27; 9 bases line up with TRBD2. Germline trimming cut 3 bases from V and 0 bases from J; bases unmatched to any gene: 4. This CDR3 has 16 residues. The V gene's germline CDR1 is MNHEY and CDR2 SMNVEV (reference sequence). This chain's CDR3 is CASSFFAGGSTDTQYF. CDR3 coding DNA: TGTGCCAGCAGTTTCTTTGCGGGAGGGAGCACAGATACGCAGTATTTT.

The chain carries TRBV2 and TRBJ2-1, with D perhaps TRBD1 or TRBD2 (5 bases each). The CDR3 runs to 15 residues. Germline lookup yields CDR1 SNHLY and CDR2 FYNNEI. Trimming pared 5 bases from V and 0 bases from J, leaving 11 bases between. The CDR3: CASSSRDPSYNEQFF. The CDR3 DNA is TGTGCCAGCAGTTCACGGGACCCCTCCTACAATGAGCAGTTCTTC. The variable domain in full, completed from reference TRBV2 and TRBJ2-1, reads EPEVTQTPSHQVTQMGQEVILRCVPISNHLYFYWYRQILGQKVEFLVSFYNNEISEKSEIFDDQFSVERPDGSNFTLKIRSTKLEDSAMYFCASSSRDPSYNEQFFGPGTRLTVL.

This clone has only a few counts. This chain links TRBV28 with TRBJ1-2; maybe TRBD1 (5 bases). The CDR3 length is 13 residues. V shed 7 bases and J shed 3 bases, with 12 bases lying between them. Looked up from germline, CDR1 is MDHEN and CDR2 is SYDVKM. The CDR3 spells CASTGGRDYGYTF. DNA for the CDR3: TGTGCCAGCACCGGGGGACGGGACTATGGCTACACCTTC.

Only a few counts were recorded for this clone. J is TRBJ2-3 and V is TRBV4-1, with 10 nucleotides matching TRBD1. Germline CDR1 reads MGHRA; CDR2 reads YSYEKL. V shed 0 bases and J 4 bases; nucleotides not matched to a gene: 4. This CDR3 region has 16 residues. The chain's CDR3 is CASSQEGTGVADTQYF. CDR3 nucleotides: TGCGCCAGCAGCCAAGAAGGGACAGGGGTTGCAGATACGCAGTATTTT.

There are many counts of this clone. The rearrangement uses TRBV11-2 and TRBJ2-7, with D possibly TRBD2 on 6 matching bases. CDR1 and CDR2 from the germline V gene are SGHAT and FQNNGV. This CDR3 is built from 11 residues. The CDR3 spells CDPKGTYEQYF. DNA of the CDR3: TGTGACCCCAAGGGGACTTACGAGCAGTACTTC.

The chain employs TRBV5-1 and TRBJ2-5; TRBD1 aligns across 8 bases. J was trimmed by 5 bases and V by 4 bases; bases with no gene match: 16. CDR1 is SGHRS, CDR2 YFSETQ, per germline. This CDR3 is built from 17 residues. This chain's CDR3 is CASSKQGVLGAYETQYF. CDR3 nucleotides: TGCGCCAGCAGCAAACAGGGGGTGCTCGGGGCTTATGAGACCCAGTACTTC. Full variable domain (remainder filled in from reference TRBV5-1 and TRBJ2-5): KAGVTQTPRYLIKTRGQQVTLSCSPISGHRSVSWYQQTPGQGLQFLFEYFSETQRNKGNFPGRFSGRQFSNSRSEMNVSTLELGDSALYLCASSKQGVLGAYETQYFGPGTRLLVL.

The genes are TRBV27 and TRBJ2-1; TRBD1 is a possible D gene (5 bases). This CDR3 comprises 14 residues. Trimming took off 5 bases at V and 0 bases at J, with 8 bases between the two ends. The germline gives CDR1 MNHEY, CDR2 SMNVEV (reference sequence). CDR3 coding DNA: TGTGCCAGCAGTCGGACAACCTCCTACAATGAGCAGTTCTTC. Translated: CASSRTTSYNEQFF.

This rearrangement joins TRBV5-4 to TRBJ2-4; D perhaps matches TRBD2 (6 bases). CDR1 SGHNT and CDR2 YYREEE come from the germline V gene (reference sequence). The CDR3 has 16 amino acids. V lost 4 bases and J lost 0, with 14 bases in between. The CDR3 DNA reads as TGTGCCAGCAGCCCGAATAGCGGATTAGCCAAAAACATTCAGTACTTC. Amino acid sequence: CASSPNSGLAKNIQYF.

This sequence joins TRBV4-1 and TRBJ1-3, with unresolved D. In germline, CDR1 is MGHRA, CDR2 YSYEKL. The CDR3 sequence is 16 residues long. V was shortened by 3 bases and J by 2 bases, with 14 bases between the two germline ends. Written as DNA, the CDR3 is TGCGCCAGCAGCCAGGTTTTCAGTCCGGCTGGAAACACCATATATTTT. This encodes CASSQVFSPAGNTIYF.

This chain links TRBV29-1 with TRBJ2-7, with D perhaps matching TRBD1 (5 bases). Germline CDR1 and CDR2: SQVTM and ANQGSEA. CDR3 size: 11 residues. V was cut by 6 bases and J by 4 bases, with 10 bases left in between. The CDR3 DNA follows: TGCAGCGTGATGGACATTTACGAGCAGTACTTC. As protein: CSVMDIYEQYF.

The chain has TRBV28 and TRBJ1-3; D unresolved. V lost 8 bases to trimming and J lost 1 base, with 9 bases between them. From germline, CDR1 is MDHEN and CDR2 SYDVKM. This CDR3 is 13 amino acids long. CDR3 residues: CASWGISGNTIYF. In DNA, the CDR3 is TGTGCCAGCTGGGGAATTTCTGGAAACACCATATATTTT.